A selection of T cell receptor beta chains follows, all from one sample in a study of OX40 agonist ivuxolimab in advanced cancers. Clones were sequenced by immunoSEQ multiplex PCR, and TCRdb holds only the in-frame ones, with some missing. The table lists tens of thousands of clones, about nine tenths of them singletons, with 16% in the top ten. The sequencing here drew on CD4+ or CD8+ T cells sorted from blood, taken in a trial of the OX40 agonist ivuxolimab. Source of these receptors: an adult with an advanced solid tumor such as melanoma, head and neck, liver or kidney cancer. The CDR3 runs from the conserved cysteine through the conserved F or W. The D gene is left open where the match is weak.

>TRBV7-9|-|TRBJ2-5
CASSLAAGAWQETQYF
>TRBV9|TRBD2|TRBJ2-1
CASSVAAGSYNEQFF
>TRBV19|-|TRBJ2-1
CASSIGLGPNNEQFF
>TRBV27|-|TRBJ1-1
CASSLSGMLNTEAFF
>TRBV5-1|-|TRBJ1-1
CASSFASATEAFF
>TRBV9|TRBD2|TRBJ2-1
CASSVVPSGRAADYNEQFF
>TRBV6-5|TRBD2|TRBJ2-5
CASSLTWTRKETQYF
>TRBV6-6|TRBD1|TRBJ2-7
CASSYSTGAYEQYF
>TRBV2|-|TRBJ1-1
CANTGASGAFF
>TRBV7-2|-|TRBJ1-1
CASSFSVNTEAFF
>TRBV9|-|TRBJ2-3
CASSLGSGRATDTQYF
>TRBV2|-|TRBJ1-5
CASRPKEHQPQHF
>TRBV6-1|TRBD1|TRBJ2-6
CASSVTGGAGANVLTF
>TRBV5-1|-|TRBJ2-7
CASSLSQYYEQYF
>TRBV7-6|-|TRBJ2-5
CASSLELSVGETQYF
>TRBV5-1|-|-
CASSDPAAPIYEQYF
>TRBV28|-|TRBJ1-2
CASSLLHRNYGYTF
>TRBV18|TRBD2|TRBJ2-1
CASSPPREGLAALDEQFF
>TRBV6-6|-|TRBJ2-1
CASSYSIQGGDEQFF
>TRBV28|-|TRBJ1-5
CASILTQGSNQPQHF
>TRBV4-1|-|TRBJ1-1
CASSPVGRQLNTEAFF
>TRBV28|-|TRBJ1-6
CASSIIGRRSSYNSPLHF
>TRBV28|TRBD1|TRBJ1-2
CASNIPLGTGRDYGYTF
>TRBV14|-|TRBJ2-5
CASSQAAPRETQYF
>TRBV28|-|TRBJ1-5
CASSPPGQSNQPQHF
>TRBV29-1|TRBD1|TRBJ2-7
CSAAGQGAREQYF
>TRBV27|-|TRBJ2-5
CASSPAPQETQYF
>TRBV7-9|-|TRBJ1-1
CASSNYREAEAFF
>TRBV30|-|TRBJ2-7
CAWSWRDYEQYF